This is a list of T cell receptor beta chains from one sample in a study of CD8+CD57+ T cells in acquired aplastic anemia. MiXCR was run by TCRdb on the reads, yielding one entry per CDR3 protein. Here the sample spans some 280,000 distinct CDR3 sequences, roughly three fifths being singletons. The specimen was sorted CD4+, CD8+, or CD8+CD57+ T cells (not recorded which) from PBMCs. Receptor source: a human donor with severe aplastic anemia or a healthy control (not recorded which). The CDR3 runs from the conserved cysteine through the conserved F or W. D genes are given only for firm matches. Rows give clone size only sometimes, using once, few, many, or a class for an expanded clone.

D gene,V gene,J gene,clone size,CDR3 DNA,CDR3 protein
TRBD2,TRBV6-4,TRBJ2-3,many,TGTGCCAGCAGCCCCGGGACTAGCGGGGCAGATACGCAGTATTTT,CASSPGTSGADTQYF
-,TRBV7-9,TRBJ2-7,-,TGCGCCAGCAGCCCAAGGGGGATAAACGAGCAGTACTTC,CASSPRGINEQYF
-,TRBV5-1,TRBJ1-1,-,TGCGCCAGCACGGGGGCTCAGAACACTGAAGCTTTCTTT,CASTGAQNTEAFF
-,TRBV10-1,TRBJ2-4,-,TGCGCCAGCAGTGAGTCGAAAGGGACGGAAAACATTCAGTACTTC,CASSESKGTENIQYF
-,TRBV7-9,TRBJ2-2,many,TGTGCCAGCAGCTTAGGGGCCGGGTTCACCGGGGAGCTGTTTTTT,CASSLGAGFTGELFF
-,TRBV7-3,TRBJ2-7,-,TGTGCCAGCAGCTCGGGACTCAACACCTACGAGCAGTACTTC,CASSSGLNTYEQYF
TRBD1,TRBV12-3/TRBV12-4,TRBJ2-7,-,TGTGCCAGCAGACCAGGGACAGTCAACTCCTACGAGCAGTACTTC,CASRPGTVNSYEQYF
-,TRBV7-6,TRBJ2-7,few,TGTGCCAGCAGCCCAACGTCCGGGAGTGTGTACGAGCAGTACTTC,CASSPTSGSVYEQYF
-,TRBV7-8,TRBJ2-7,-,TGTGCCAGCAGCCTCCAGGAGGAGCAGTACTTC,CASSLQEEQYF
TRBD1,TRBV29-1,TRBJ1-1,few,TGCAGCGTAAGGGACAGGGGGCAGGGCACTGAAGCTTTCTTT,CSVRDRGQGTEAFF
-,TRBV18,TRBJ1-2,-,TGTGCCAGCTCACCAGAGGCACAGGGCCCCGGCTACACCTTC,CASSPEAQGPGYTF
TRBD1,TRBV2,TRBJ1-5,many,TGTGCCAGCAGTGAGGGACAGGGGAATCAGCCCCAGCATTTT,CASSEGQGNQPQHF
TRBD1,TRBV29-1,TRBJ1-1,many,TGCAGCGTTGCGAGACAGGGGGCCTGGGTAGCTTTCTTT,CSVARQGAWVAFF
TRBD1,TRBV7-9,TRBJ1-2,-,TGTGCCAGCAGCTCGGAGGGGACAGGGATCTATGGCTACACCTTC,CASSSEGTGIYGYTF
-,TRBV7-6,TRBJ1-1,-,TGTGCCAGCAGCTTAGTCCCGGACACTACCCCCGGGGACACTGAAGCTTTCTTT,CASSLVPDTTPGDTEAFF
TRBD1,TRBV7-9,TRBJ2-2,-,TGTGCCAGCAGCGGGGACAGGAACACCGGGGAGCTGTTTTTT,CASSGDRNTGELFF
TRBD1,TRBV5-4,TRBJ1-2,-,TGTGCCAGCAGCATTGACAGGGCCAATGGCTACACCTTC,CASSIDRANGYTF
TRBD2,TRBV20-1,TRBJ2-2,-,TGCAGTGCTAGGGGGGGGGGGGAGCTGTTTTTT,CSARGGGELFF